What follows are 7 T cell receptor beta chains derived from one specimen sequenced in a study of identifying expanded T cells in peripheral blood. Sequencing used immunoSEQ multiplex PCR; TCRdb keeps in-frame clones, though not all of them. The repertoire holds 84,000 or so clones, over 85% seen once, with approximately 7% in the top ten. The sequencing sample was made of blood. All receptors come from a person aged 18 to 75 in good health.

This chain joins TRBV13 and TRBJ1-4; D not certain. The CDR3 contains 15 residues. Germline CDR1 is PRHDT and CDR2 is FYEKMQ (reference sequence). Trimming removed 3 bases from V and 4 bases from J, with 12 bases in between. The CDR3 spells CASSFRSGINEKLFF. The DNA for the CDR3 is TGTGCCAGCAGCTTTCGATCAGGAATTAATGAAAAACTGTTTTTT.

The chain couples TRBV19 to TRBJ2-2; D is uncertain. V lost 2 bases and J 4 bases, leaving 8 bases between the germline ends. Germline V CDR1 and CDR2: LNHDA, SQIVND (reference sequence). This CDR3 is built from 14 residues. CDR3 region: CASSITVLTGELFF. In nucleotides, the CDR3 is TGTGCCAGTAGTATAACAGTCCTCACCGGGGAGCTGTTTTTT.

The genes are TRBV19 and TRBJ1-3; D gene uncertain. Trimming left V 4 bases short and J 0 bases short, with 13 bases between. Germline V gives CDR1 LNHDA, CDR2 SQIVND (reference sequence). The CDR3 has 16 amino acids. The CDR3 sequence is CASSTSGRRSGNTIYF. The CDR3 DNA is TGTGCCAGTAGTACCTCGGGCAGGCGCTCTGGAAACACCATATATTTT.

This clone appeared a single time. The gene calls are TRBV4-2 and TRBJ2-5; no reliable D call. Trimming took 1 base from V and 5 from J, leaving 5 bases between them. The CDR3 covers 12 residues. Looked up from germline, CDR1 is LGHNA and CDR2 is YNFKEQ. Here the CDR3 DNA reads TGTGCCAGCAGCCAAGGGGTGGAGACCCAGTACTTC. Translation gives CASSQGVETQYF.

V usage is TRBV2 and J usage is TRBJ1-1; 8 bases are a match to TRBD1. This CDR3 spans 12 amino acids. Per the germline V gene, CDR1 is SNHLY and CDR2 is FYNNEI. Losses at the gene ends were 3 bases for V and 10 bases for J; bases not matched to a gene: 4. The CDR3 coding sequence is TGTGCCAGCAGTGACAGGGGGCGCGCAGCTTTCTTT. Encoded protein: CASSDRGRAAFF.

A remark on this clone: The junction and the germline gene differ at one end; a read error may be behind it. V and J are TRBV2 and TRBJ1-1; D is unclear. The CDR3 covers 13 residues. Germline values: CDR1 SNHLY, CDR2 FYNNEI. The CDR3 DNA is TGTGCCAGCACTGAACGAAGGAAGACTGAAGCTTTCTTT. Its translation is CASTERRKTEAFF.

This chain connects TRBV18 to TRBJ2-3; the match to TRBD1 covers 7 bases. The V segment lost 6 bases and the J segment 3 bases; nucleotides outside the gene matches: 3. Germline lookup yields CDR1 KGHSH and CDR2 LQKENI. The CDR3 contains 13 residues. CDR3 amino acids: CASSRDRTDTQYF. CDR3 bases: TGTGCCAGCTCCCGGGACAGAACAGATACGCAGTATTTT.